This T cell receptor (beta chain) was retrieved from a study of T cell repertoires in cytomegalovirus infection. About the research overall: Matching HLA type, along with CMV infection, was indicated by public TCR beta signatures.

Study-wide results and limits: People with CMV and the relevant HLA were identified by cumulative public TCR beta family frequency. Clonotypes of TCR beta that were HLA-C-restricted and CMV-specific dominated the ex vivo response.

This clonotype was detected a few times. What it binds is not known. CDR1 and CDR2 from the germline V gene are SGHRS and YFSETQ. This CDR3 is built from 15 residues. V was clipped by 4 bases and J by 2 bases, with 15 bases between them. From the reads, TCRdb called clonotypes with MiXCR, one entry per CDR3 protein. The table has 740,000 or so distinct CDR3 sequences, about a third seen once. This rearrangement joins TRBV5-1 to TRBJ1-2; possibly TRBD1 for D (5 bases). The sequenced sample was PBMCs. This receptor was identified in a human donor in good health (CMV status not recorded). Some clones in this sample may be carry-over from other donors' samples. CDR3 sequence: CASSQNRDRNYGYTF. In DNA form, the CDR3 reads TGCGCCAGCAGCCAGAATCGGGACCGAAACTATGGCTACACCTTC.